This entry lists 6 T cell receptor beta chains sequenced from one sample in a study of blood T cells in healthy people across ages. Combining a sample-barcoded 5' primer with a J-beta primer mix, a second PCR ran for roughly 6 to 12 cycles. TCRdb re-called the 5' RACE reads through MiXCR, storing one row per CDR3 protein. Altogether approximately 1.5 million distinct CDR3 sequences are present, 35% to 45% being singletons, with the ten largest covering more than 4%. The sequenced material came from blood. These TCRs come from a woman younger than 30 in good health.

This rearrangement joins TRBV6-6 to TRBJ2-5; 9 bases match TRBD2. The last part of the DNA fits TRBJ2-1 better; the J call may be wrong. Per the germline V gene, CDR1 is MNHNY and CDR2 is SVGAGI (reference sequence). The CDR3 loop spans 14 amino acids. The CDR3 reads CASSSGGNQETQFF. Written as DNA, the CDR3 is TGTGCCAGCAGTAGCGGGGGGAACCAAGAGACCCAGTTCTTC.

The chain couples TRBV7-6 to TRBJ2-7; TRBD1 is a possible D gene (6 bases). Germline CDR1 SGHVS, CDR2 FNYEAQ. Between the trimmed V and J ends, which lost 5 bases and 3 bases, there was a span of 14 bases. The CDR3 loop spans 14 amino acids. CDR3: CASSPAEGDYEQYF. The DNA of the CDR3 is TGTGCCAGCAGCCCCGCCGAGGGGGACTACGAGCAGTACTTC.

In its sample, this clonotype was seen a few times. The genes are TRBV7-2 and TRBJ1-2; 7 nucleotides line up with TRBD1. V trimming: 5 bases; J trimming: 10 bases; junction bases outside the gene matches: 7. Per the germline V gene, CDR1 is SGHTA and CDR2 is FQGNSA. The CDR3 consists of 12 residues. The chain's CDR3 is CASSRWDSLYTF. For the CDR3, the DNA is TGTGCCAGCAGCCGCTGGGACAGCCTCTACACCTTC. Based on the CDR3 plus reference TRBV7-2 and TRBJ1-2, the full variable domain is GAGVSQSPSNKVTEKGKDVELRCDPISGHTALYWYRQSLGQGLEFLIYFQGNSAPDKSGLPSDRFSAERTGGSVSTLTIQRTQQEDSAVYLCASSRWDSLYTFGSGTRLTVV.

CDR3 in DNA: TGTGCCAGCGAATTAGGTAGGGGACGGGAGCAGTACTTC. Its translation is CASELGRGREQYF. The rearrangement links TRBV28 to TRBJ2-7, with D possibly being TRBD1 or TRBD2 (5 bases each). Trimming pared 8 bases from V and 7 bases from J, leaving 18 bases between. This CDR3 is built from 13 residues. CDR1 MDHEN and CDR2 SYDVKM come from the germline V gene.

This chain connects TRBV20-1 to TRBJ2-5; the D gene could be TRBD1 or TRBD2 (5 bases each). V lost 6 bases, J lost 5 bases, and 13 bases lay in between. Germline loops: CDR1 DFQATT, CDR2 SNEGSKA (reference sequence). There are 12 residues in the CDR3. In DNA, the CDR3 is TGCAGTGCGAGGGACCTAGAGGAGACCCAGTACTTC. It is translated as CSARDLEETQYF.

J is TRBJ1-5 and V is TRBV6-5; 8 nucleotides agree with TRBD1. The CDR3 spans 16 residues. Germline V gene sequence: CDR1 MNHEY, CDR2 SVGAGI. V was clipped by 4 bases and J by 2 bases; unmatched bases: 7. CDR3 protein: CASSSLGQGGNQPQHF. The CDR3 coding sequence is TGTGCCAGCAGTTCCCTAGGACAGGGTGGCAATCAGCCCCAGCATTTT.